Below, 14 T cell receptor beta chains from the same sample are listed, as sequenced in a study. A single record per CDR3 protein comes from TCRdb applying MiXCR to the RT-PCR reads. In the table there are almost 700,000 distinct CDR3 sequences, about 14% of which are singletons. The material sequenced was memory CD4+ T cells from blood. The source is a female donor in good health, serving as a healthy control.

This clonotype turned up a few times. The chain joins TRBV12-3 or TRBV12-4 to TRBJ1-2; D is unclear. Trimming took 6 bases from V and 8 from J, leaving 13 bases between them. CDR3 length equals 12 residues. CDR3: CASSPRFQGYTF. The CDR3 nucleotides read TGTGCCAGCAGCCCGAGGTTTCAGGGCTACACCTTC.

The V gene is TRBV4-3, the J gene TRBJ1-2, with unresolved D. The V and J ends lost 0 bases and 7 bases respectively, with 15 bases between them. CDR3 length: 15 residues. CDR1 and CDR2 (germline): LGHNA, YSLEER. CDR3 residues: CASSQEPTSPLGYTF. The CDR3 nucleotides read TGCGCCAGCAGCCAAGAGCCGACCTCGCCGCTTGGCTACACCTTC.

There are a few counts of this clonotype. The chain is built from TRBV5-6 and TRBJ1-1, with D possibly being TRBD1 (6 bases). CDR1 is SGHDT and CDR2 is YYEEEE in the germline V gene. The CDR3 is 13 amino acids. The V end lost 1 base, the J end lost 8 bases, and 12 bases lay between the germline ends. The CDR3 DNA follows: TGTGCCAGCAGCTTGAGGAACAGGGAAGAAGCTTTCTTT. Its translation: CASSLRNREEAFF.

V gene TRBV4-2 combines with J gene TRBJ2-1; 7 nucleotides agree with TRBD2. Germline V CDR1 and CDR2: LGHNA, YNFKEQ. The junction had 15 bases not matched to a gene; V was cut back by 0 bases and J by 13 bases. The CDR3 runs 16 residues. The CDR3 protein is CASSQDRSLAELGQFF. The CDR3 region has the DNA TGTGCCAGCAGCCAAGATCGAAGTCTAGCGGAGCTCGGCCAGTTCTTC.

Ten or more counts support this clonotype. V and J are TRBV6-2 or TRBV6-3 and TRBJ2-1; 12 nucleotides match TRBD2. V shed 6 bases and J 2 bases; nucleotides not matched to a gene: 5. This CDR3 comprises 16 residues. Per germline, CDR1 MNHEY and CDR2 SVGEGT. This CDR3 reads CASSLAGGPPYNEQFF. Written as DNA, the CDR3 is TGTGCCAGCAGCCTAGCGGGAGGGCCCCCCTACAATGAGCAGTTCTTC.

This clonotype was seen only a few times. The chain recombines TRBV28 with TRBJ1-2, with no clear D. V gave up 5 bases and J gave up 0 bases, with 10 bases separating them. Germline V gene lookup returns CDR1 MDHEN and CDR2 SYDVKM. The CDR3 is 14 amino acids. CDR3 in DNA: TGTGCCAGCAGTGGGAGGTTAGCTAACTATGGCTACACCTTC. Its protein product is CASSGRLANYGYTF.

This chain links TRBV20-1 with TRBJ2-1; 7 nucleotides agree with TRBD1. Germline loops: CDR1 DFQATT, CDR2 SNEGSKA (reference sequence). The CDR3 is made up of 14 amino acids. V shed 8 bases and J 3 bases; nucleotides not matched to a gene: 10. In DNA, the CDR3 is TGCAGTCCGGCTGACAGGGTCGGCTACAATGAGCAGTTCTTC. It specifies CSPADRVGYNEQFF.

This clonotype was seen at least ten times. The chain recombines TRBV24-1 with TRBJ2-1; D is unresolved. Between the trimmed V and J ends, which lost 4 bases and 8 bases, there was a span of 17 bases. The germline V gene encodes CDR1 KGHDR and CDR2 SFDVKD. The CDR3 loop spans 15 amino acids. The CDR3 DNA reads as TGTGCCACCAGTGAGCGCAGAAGAGCAAGCGATGAGCAGTTCTTC. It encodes CATSERRRASDEQFF.

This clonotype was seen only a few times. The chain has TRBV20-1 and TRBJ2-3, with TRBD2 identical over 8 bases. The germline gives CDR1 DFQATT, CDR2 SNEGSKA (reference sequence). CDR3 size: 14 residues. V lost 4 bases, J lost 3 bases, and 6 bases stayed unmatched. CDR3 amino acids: CSAIGLARTDTQYF. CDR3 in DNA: TGCAGTGCTATTGGACTAGCCCGGACAGATACGCAGTATTTT.

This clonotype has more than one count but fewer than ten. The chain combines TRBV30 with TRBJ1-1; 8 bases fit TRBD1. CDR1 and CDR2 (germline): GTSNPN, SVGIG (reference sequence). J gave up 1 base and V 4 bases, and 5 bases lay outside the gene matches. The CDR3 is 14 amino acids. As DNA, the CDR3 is TGTGCCTGGAACCATCAGGGGGCGAACACTGAAGCTTTCTTT. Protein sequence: CAWNHQGANTEAFF. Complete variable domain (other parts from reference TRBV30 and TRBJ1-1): SQTIHQWPATLVQPVGSPLSLECTVEGTSNPNLYWYRQAAGRGLQLLFYSVGIGQISSEVPQNLSASRPQDRQFILSSKKLLLSDSGFYLCAWNHQGANTEAFFGQGTRLTVV.

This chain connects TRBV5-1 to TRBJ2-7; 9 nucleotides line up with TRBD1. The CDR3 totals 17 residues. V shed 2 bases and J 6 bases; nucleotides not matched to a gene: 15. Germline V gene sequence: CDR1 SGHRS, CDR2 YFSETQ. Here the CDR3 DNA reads TGCGCCAGCAGCTTTCCCCTAGGGGGGACAGGGCTCAGCGAGCAGTACTTC. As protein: CASSFPLGGTGLSEQYF. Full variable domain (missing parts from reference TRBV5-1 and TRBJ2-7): KAGVTQTPRYLIKTRGQQVTLSCSPISGHRSVSWYQQTPGQGLQFLFEYFSETQRNKGNFPGRFSGRQFSNSRSEMNVSTLELGDSALYLCASSFPLGGTGLSEQYFGPGTRLTVT.

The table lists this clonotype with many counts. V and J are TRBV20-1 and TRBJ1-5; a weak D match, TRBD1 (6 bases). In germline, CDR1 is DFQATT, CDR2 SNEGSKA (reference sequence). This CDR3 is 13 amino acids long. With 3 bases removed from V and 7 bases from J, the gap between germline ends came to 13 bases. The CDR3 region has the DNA TGCAGTGCTAGTAGGTCAGGGGACCAGCCCCAGCATTTT. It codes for CSASRSGDQPQHF.

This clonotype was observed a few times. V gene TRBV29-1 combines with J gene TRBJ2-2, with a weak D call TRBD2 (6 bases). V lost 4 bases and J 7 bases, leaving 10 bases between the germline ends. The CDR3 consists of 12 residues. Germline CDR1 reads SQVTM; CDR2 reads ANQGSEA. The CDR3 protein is CSVAGEDGELFF. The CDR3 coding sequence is TGCAGCGTTGCGGGGGAGGACGGGGAGCTGTTTTTT.

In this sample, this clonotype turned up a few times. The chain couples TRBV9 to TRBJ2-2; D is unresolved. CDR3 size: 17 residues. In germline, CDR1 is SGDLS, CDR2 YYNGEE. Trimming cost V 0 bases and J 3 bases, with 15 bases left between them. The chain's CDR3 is CASSVERNGPYTGELFF. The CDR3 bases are TGTGCCAGCAGCGTAGAGCGCAATGGCCCTTACACCGGGGAGCTGTTTTTT.